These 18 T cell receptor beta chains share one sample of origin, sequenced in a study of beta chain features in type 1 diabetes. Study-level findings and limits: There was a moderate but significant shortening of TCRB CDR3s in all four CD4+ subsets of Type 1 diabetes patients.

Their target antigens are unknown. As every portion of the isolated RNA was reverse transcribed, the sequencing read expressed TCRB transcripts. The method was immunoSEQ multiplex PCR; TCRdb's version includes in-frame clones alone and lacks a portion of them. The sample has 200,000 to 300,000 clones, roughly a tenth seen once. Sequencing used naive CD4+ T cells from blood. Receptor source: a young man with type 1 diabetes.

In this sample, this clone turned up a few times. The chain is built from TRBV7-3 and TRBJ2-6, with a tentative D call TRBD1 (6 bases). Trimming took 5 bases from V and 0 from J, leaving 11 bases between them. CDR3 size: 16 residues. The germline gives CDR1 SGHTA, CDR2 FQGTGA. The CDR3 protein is CASSPSGVSGANVLTF. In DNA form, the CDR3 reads TGTGCCAGCAGCCCTTCAGGGGTCTCTGGGGCCAACGTCCTGACTTTC.

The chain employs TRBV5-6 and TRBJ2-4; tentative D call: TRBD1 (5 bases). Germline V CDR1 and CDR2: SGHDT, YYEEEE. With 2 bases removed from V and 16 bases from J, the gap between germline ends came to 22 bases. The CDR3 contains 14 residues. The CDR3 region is CASSLGSVDSSLYF. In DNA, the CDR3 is TGTGCCAGCAGCTTAGGTTCCGTTGACAGCTCTTTATACTTC.

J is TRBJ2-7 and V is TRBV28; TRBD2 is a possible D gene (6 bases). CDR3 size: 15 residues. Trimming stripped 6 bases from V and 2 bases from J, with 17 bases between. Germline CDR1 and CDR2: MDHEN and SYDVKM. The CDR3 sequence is CASSSWAGGTYEQYF. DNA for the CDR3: TGTGCCAGCAGCTCCTGGGCCGGAGGGACCTACGAGCAGTACTTC.

The CDR3 nucleotides read TGTGCCAGCACTAAGGGGATTAGCTCCTACGAGCAGTACTTC. It codes for CASTKGISSYEQYF. V and J are TRBV7-9 and TRBJ2-7; D possibly corresponds to TRBD1 (5 bases). This CDR3 contains 14 residues. Germline CDR1 SEHNR, CDR2 FQNEAQ (reference sequence). Trimming removed 7 bases at V and 0 bases at J, with 13 bases between. Using reference TRBV7-9 and TRBJ2-7 for the parts outside the CDR3, the full variable domain is DTGVSQNPRHKITKRGQNVTFRCDPISEHNRLYWYRQTLGQGPEFLTYFQNEAQLEKSRLLSDRFSAERPKGSFSTLEIQRTEQGDSAMYLCASTKGISSYEQYFGPGTRLTVT.

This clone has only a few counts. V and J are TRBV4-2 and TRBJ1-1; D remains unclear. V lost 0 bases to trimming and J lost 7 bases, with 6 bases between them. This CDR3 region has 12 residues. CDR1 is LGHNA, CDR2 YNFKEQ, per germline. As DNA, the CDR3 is TGTGCCAGCAGCCAAGATCGGAGTGAAGCTTTCTTT. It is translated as CASSQDRSEAFF.

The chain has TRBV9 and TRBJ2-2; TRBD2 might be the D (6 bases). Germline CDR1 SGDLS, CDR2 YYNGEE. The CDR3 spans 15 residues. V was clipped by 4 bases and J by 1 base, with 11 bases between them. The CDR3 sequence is CASSPGLLNTGELFF. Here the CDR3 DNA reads TGTGCCAGCAGCCCCGGACTACTGAACACCGGGGAGCTGTTTTTT. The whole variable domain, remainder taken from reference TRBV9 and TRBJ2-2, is DSGVTQTPKHLITATGQRVTLRCSPRSGDLSVYWYQQSLDQGLQFLIQYYNGEERAKGNILERFSAQQFPDLHSELNLSSLELGDSALYFCASSPGLLNTGELFFGEGSRLTVL.

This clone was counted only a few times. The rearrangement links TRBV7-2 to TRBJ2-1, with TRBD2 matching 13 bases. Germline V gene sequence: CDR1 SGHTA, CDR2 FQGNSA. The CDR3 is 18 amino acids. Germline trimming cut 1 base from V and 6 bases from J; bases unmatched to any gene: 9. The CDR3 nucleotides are TGTGCCAGCAGCTTAGTTGGTACTAGCGGGGGGGCGGGCAATGAGCAGTTCTTC. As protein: CASSLVGTSGGAGNEQFF. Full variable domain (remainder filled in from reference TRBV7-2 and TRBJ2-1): GAGVSQSPSNKVTEKGKDVELRCDPISGHTALYWYRQSLGQGLEFLIYFQGNSAPDKSGLPSDRFSAERTGGSVSTLTIQRTQQEDSAVYLCASSLVGTSGGAGNEQFFGPGTRLTVL.

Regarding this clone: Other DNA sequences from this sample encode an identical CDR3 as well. CDR3 loop: CASSEQGYEQYF. In DNA, the CDR3 is TGTGCCAGCAGTGAGCAGGGCTACGAGCAGTACTTC. The gene calls are TRBV2 and TRBJ2-7; D perhaps matches TRBD1 (5 bases). The CDR3 is made up of 12 amino acids. V lost 3 bases and J 3 bases, leaving 6 bases between the germline ends. Germline V gene data show CDR1 as SNHLY and CDR2 as FYNNEI.

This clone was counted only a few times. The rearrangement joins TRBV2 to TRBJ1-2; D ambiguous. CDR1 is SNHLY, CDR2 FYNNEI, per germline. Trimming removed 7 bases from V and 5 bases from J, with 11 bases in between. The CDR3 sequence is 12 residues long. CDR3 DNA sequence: TGTGCCAGCATGGTGAGACAATATGGCTACACCTTC. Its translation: CASMVRQYGYTF.

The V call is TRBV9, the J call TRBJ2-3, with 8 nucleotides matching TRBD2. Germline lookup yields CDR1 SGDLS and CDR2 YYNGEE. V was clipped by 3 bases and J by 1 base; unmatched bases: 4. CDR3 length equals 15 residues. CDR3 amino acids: CASSAKTSGTDTQYF. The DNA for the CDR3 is TGTGCCAGCAGCGCTAAGACTAGCGGCACAGATACGCAGTATTTT.

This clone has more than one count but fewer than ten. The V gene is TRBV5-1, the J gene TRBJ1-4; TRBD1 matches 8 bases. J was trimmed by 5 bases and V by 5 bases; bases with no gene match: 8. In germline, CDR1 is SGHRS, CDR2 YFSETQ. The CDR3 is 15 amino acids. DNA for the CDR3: TGCGCCAGCAGACCCTACAGGGGGATGAATGAAAAACTGTTTTTT. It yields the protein CASRPYRGMNEKLFF.

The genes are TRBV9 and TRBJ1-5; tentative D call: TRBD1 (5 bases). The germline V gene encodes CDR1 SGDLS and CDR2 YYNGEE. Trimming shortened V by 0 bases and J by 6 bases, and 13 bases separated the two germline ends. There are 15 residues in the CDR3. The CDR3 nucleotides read TGTGCCAGCAGCGTAGCTGGGGGGGTGGGTCAGCCCCAGCATTTT. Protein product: CASSVAGGVGQPQHF.

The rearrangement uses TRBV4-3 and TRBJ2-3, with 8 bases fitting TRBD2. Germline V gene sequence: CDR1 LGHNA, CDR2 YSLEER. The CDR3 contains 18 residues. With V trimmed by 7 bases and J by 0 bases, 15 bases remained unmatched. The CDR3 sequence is CASTNEVLAGGSTDTQYF. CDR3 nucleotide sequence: TGCGCCAGCACCAACGAGGTCCTCGCGGGGGGTAGCACAGATACGCAGTATTTT.

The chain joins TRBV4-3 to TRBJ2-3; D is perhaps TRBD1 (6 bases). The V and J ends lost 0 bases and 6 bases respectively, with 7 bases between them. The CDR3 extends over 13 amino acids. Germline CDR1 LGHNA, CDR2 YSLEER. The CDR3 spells CASSQERGDTQYF. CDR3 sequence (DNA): TGCGCCAGCAGCCAAGAGAGGGGGGATACGCAGTATTTT.

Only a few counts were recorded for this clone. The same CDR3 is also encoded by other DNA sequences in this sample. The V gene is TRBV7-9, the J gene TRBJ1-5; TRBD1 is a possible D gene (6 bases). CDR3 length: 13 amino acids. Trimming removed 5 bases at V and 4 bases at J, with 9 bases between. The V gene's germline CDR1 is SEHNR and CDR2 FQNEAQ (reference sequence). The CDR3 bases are TGTGCCAGCAGCCCTCAGGGGAATCAGCCCCAGCATTTT. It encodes CASSPQGNQPQHF.

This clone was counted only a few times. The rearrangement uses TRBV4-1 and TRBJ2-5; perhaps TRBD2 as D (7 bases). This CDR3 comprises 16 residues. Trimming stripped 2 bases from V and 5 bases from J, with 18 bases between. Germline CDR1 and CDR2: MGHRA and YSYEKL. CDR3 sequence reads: CASSQRAGTPEETQYF. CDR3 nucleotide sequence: TGCGCCAGCAGCCAAAGAGCGGGGACACCCGAGGAGACCCAGTACTTC.

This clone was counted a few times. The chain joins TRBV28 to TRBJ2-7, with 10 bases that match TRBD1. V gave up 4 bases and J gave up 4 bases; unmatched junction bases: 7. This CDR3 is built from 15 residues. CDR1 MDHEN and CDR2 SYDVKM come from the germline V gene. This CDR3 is CASSSDRGLVYEQYF. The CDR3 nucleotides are TGTGCCAGCAGTTCGGACAGGGGGTTGGTATACGAGCAGTACTTC.

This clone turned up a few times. The CDR3 DNA is TGTGCCAGCAGTTACTCAGGGGGACCACCCGGGGGCTACACCTTC. It codes for CASSYSGGPPGGYTF. The chain combines TRBV6-5 with TRBJ1-2; tentative D call: TRBD1 (6 bases). Germline CDR1 reads MNHEY; CDR2 reads SVGAGI. Between the trimmed V and J ends, which lost 0 bases and 8 bases, there was a span of 16 bases. CDR3 length: 15 residues.